This TCR beta chain was observed in a study of Graves' ophthalmopathy and Graves' hyperthyroidism. General study results and limits: Ophthalmopathy progression prediction by the model yielded a sensitivity of 60% to 71% and a specificity of under 80%.

Amplifying from RNA transcripts, the study obtained TCR beta CDR3 regions. After a first-round RT-PCR with HTBI primers, a second-round multiplex PCR was run. TCRdb recomputed calls from the multiplex PCR reads with MiXCR, one row per CDR3 protein. The sample has about 500,000 distinct CDR3 sequences, under 40% seen once. CDR3 length: 19 residues. Germline V CDR1 and CDR2: ENHRY, SYGVKD. V gave up 6 bases and J gave up 4 bases; unmatched junction bases: 23. Turning to this clonotype: The target antigen is unknown.

The chain joins TRBV10-3 to TRBJ2-5, with TRBD2 identical over 7 bases. This sequence originates from an adult man with Graves' hyperthyroidism. Sequences were obtained from peripheral blood or thyroid tissue (not recorded which). CDR3 loop: CAISNAQAGKLSGRETQYF. The CDR3 DNA reads as TGTGCCATCAGCAATGCCCAAGCGGGAAAGCTGAGTGGGAGAGAGACCCAGTACTTC.